A selection of T cell receptor beta chains follows, all from one sample in a study of blood T cell repertoires in COVID-19. Sequenced by immunoSEQ multiplex PCR; TCRdb stores in-frame clones only, minus some. The repertoire consists of about 170,000 clones, with roughly 84% occurring once and the leading ten covering 6.9%. Specimen: peripheral blood. The receptors were sampled from an elderly man with COVID-19, enrolled during active disease. CDR3s include the opening cysteine and the closing phenylalanine or tryptophan. Each record gives: J gene, D gene, V gene, clone size, CDR3 protein, CDR3 DNA. The D gene is left open where the match is weak. Expanded clones get a size class; other rows say once, few or many, or leave the size out.

TRBJ1-1,NA,TRBV29-1,NA,CSVAFYRETEAFF,TGCAGCGTTGCTTTTTACAGGGAAACTGAAGCTTTCTTT
TRBJ1-2,NA,TRBV7-9,NA,CASSLPGSPGYTF,TGTGCCAGCTCACTCCCAGGGTCCCCGGGCTACACCTTC
TRBJ1-5,TRBD1,TRBV6-6,few,CASIPDRGNQPQHF,TGTGCCAGCATCCCGGACAGGGGGAATCAGCCCCAGCATTTT
TRBJ2-2,NA,TRBV19,NA,CASTPLAGKNTGELFF,TGTGCCAGTACCCCCCTTGCGGGGAAGAACACCGGGGAGCTGTTTTTT
TRBJ1-5,NA,TRBV7-2,NA,CASSPTDLSNQPQHF,TGTGCCAGCAGCCCTACAGACCTTAGCAATCAGCCCCAGCATTTT
TRBJ2-5,NA,TRBV11-2,NA,CASSPRDSRETQYF,TGTGCCAGCAGCCCACGGGACTCCCGAGAGACCCAGTACTTC
TRBJ2-3,TRBD1,TRBV11-3,few,CASSLVRGQGLEDTQYF,TGTGCCAGCAGCTTAGTAAGGGGACAGGGTTTAGAAGATACGCAGTATTTT
TRBJ2-1,TRBD2,TRBV5-1,NA,CASSLTSGRYPNNEQFF,TGCGCCAGCAGCCTCACTAGCGGGCGTTATCCTAACAATGAGCAGTTCTTC
TRBJ2-2,NA,TRBV19,NA,CASSSQAGTGELFF,TGTGCCAGTAGTAGCCAGGCGGGCACCGGGGAGCTGTTTTTT
TRBJ1-4,TRBD1,TRBV7-2,NA,CASSLAPRTGGETPNEKLFF,TGTGCCAGCAGCTTAGCTCCTCGGACAGGGGGCGAAACACCTAATGAAAAACTGTTTTTT
TRBJ1-2,NA,TRBV11-2,NA,CASSPREGSYGYTF,TGTGCCAGCAGTCCTCGGGAGGGCTCCTATGGCTACACCTTC
TRBJ2-7,NA,TRBV6-5,NA,CASRRWQQGNYEQYF,TGTGCCAGCAGGAGGTGGCAGCAGGGAAATTACGAGCAGTACTTC
TRBJ1-2,TRBD1,TRBV27,NA,CASRAQAGGNYGYTF,TGTGCCAGCAGAGCCCAGGCAGGGGGCAACTATGGCTACACCTTC
TRBJ2-1,TRBD1,TRBV18,NA,CASSPGTAYNEQFF,TGTGCCAGCTCACCTGGGACAGCCTACAATGAGCAGTTCTTC
TRBJ2-5,NA,TRBV5-1,once,CASSLSGPAKETQYF,TGCGCCAGCAGCTTGTCGGGTCCGGCCAAAGAGACCCAGTACTTC
TRBJ1-2,TRBD1,TRBV4-3,once,CASSQEAGQGPYGYTF,TGCGCCAGCAGCCAAGAAGCGGGACAGGGTCCCTATGGCTACACCTTC
TRBJ1-4,NA,TRBV2,NA,CASSEGQATNEKLFF,TGTGCCAGCAGTGAAGGACAGGCAACTAATGAAAAACTGTTTTTT